The 26 T cell receptor beta chains below all came from one sample that was sequenced in a study of T cell responses to AZD1222 COVID-19 vaccine. Method: immunoSEQ multiplex PCR; TCRdb's copy keeps in-frame clones and lacks some. The sample has just under 90,000 clones; nearly 90% are singletons. The material sequenced was peripheral blood, taken on day 0 of AZD1222 vaccination. These receptors were collected from an adult in good health.

The chain links TRBV9 to TRBJ1-1, with 7 nucleotides matching TRBD1. In germline, CDR1 is SGDLS, CDR2 YYNGEE. This CDR3 is 18 amino acids long. V lost 3 bases, J lost 1 base, and 15 bases stayed unmatched. The CDR3 DNA reads TGTGCCAGCAGCGGAGGAGAGAGACGACAGGGAAGGAACACTGAAGCTTTCTTT. It yields the protein CASSGGERRQGRNTEAFF.

This sequence joins TRBV5-4 and TRBJ2-1; 12 bases match TRBD2. After removal of 6 bases from V and 7 bases from J, the junction contained 5 bases not matched to a gene. Germline loops: CDR1 SGHNT, CDR2 YYREEE (reference sequence). The CDR3 runs 14 residues. CDR3 region: CASTPSGRVNEQFF. The DNA for the CDR3 is TGTGCCAGCACACCTAGCGGGAGGGTAAATGAGCAGTTCTTC.

The chain employs TRBV3-1 (or the pseudogene TRBV3-2) and TRBJ2-2; D may be TRBD1 (6 bases). Trimming took 1 base from V and 3 from J, leaving 9 bases between them. CDR1 is LGHDT, CDR2 YNNKEL, per germline (reference sequence). The CDR3 covers 15 residues. The CDR3 is CASSQAQGYTGELFF. The CDR3 bases are TGTGCCAGCAGCCAAGCACAGGGTTACACCGGGGAGCTGTTTTTT.

This sequence joins TRBV5-1 and TRBJ2-2; 13 nucleotides match TRBD2. The CDR3 is 18 amino acids. Germline loops: CDR1 SGHRS, CDR2 YFSETQ. J gave up 5 bases and V 4 bases, and 11 bases lay outside the gene matches. The CDR3 nucleotides read TGCGCCAGCAGCCCGCGGACTAGCGGGAGTCGGGGTACCGGGGAGCTGTTTTTT. Translating it yields CASSPRTSGSRGTGELFF.

This chain connects TRBV4-3 to TRBJ2-3; D is unclear. Trimming left V 1 base short and J 2 bases short, with 4 bases between. The length of the CDR3 is 13 residues. Germline V lookup: CDR1 LGHNA, CDR2 YSLEER. The CDR3 region is CASSQGHTDTQYF. The CDR3, as DNA: TGCGCCAGCAGCCAAGGGCACACAGATACGCAGTATTTT.

This chain joins TRBV15 and TRBJ2-7, with D tentatively TRBD1 (5 bases). Germline CDR1 reads LNHNV; CDR2 reads YYDKDF (reference sequence). The V end lost 1 base, the J end lost 2 bases, and 6 bases lay between the germline ends. The CDR3 totals 13 residues. CDR3 protein: CATSRGQTYEQYF. The CDR3 nucleotides read TGTGCCACCAGCAGAGGACAGACCTACGAGCAGTACTTC. The entire variable domain, with the rest obtained from reference TRBV15 and TRBJ2-7, is as follows: DAMVIQNPRYQVTQFGKPVTLSCSQTLNHNVMYWYQQKSSQAPKLLFHYYDKDFNNEADTPDNFQSRRPNTSFCFLDIRSPGLGDTAMYLCATSRGQTYEQYFGPGTRLTVT.

The chain carries TRBV6-7 and TRBJ2-3; TRBD2 matches 14 bases. TRBV6-7 belongs to the ORF category, with a function that is uncertain. With V trimmed by 8 bases and J by 4 bases, 8 bases remained unmatched. This CDR3 is 16 amino acids long. CDR3 coding DNA: TGTGCCAGCGAAGAGACTAGCGGGAGGGCCGCAGATACGCAGTATTTT. It specifies CASEETSGRAADTQYF.

The sample holds one count of this clone. V gene TRBV29-1 combines with J gene TRBJ2-3; a possible D gene is TRBD2 (7 bases). V was cut by 4 bases and J by 1 base, with 18 bases left in between. The CDR3 has 16 residues. Germline values: CDR1 SQVTM, CDR2 ANQGSEA. CDR3 loop: CSVGGGRVAGTDTQYF. The CDR3 DNA reads TGCAGCGTTGGGGGGGGGCGAGTAGCCGGCACAGATACGCAGTATTTT.

This chain uses TRBV19 with TRBJ2-2; D ambiguous. The germline CDR1 and CDR2 sequences are LNHDA and SQIVND (reference sequence). V lost 1 base to trimming and J lost 6 bases, with 3 bases between them. The CDR3 spans 12 residues. The DNA for the CDR3 is TGTGCCAGTAGTATAGTGGCCGGGGAGCTGTTTTTT. Amino acid sequence: CASSIVAGELFF.

This clone was seen many times. V gene TRBV25-1 combines with J gene TRBJ2-5; the D gene could be TRBD1 or TRBD2 (5 bases each). The CDR3 is made up of 15 amino acids. V was pared by 3 bases and J by 1 base, with 12 bases between. Germline V gene sequence: CDR1 MGHDK, CDR2 SYGVNS. DNA of the CDR3: TGTGCCAGCAGTGATCGGGGCTCCTTCCAAGAGACCCAGTACTTC. Translated, it gives CASSDRGSFQETQYF.

The V call is TRBV11-3, the J call TRBJ1-3; 7 positions agree with TRBD1. CDR1 and CDR2 (germline): SGHNT, YENEEA. After removal of 9 bases from V and 3 bases from J, the junction contained 5 bases not matched to a gene. The CDR3 has 13 amino acids. DNA of the CDR3: TGTGCCAGACAGGGGATAGGTGGAAACACCATATATTTT. Protein product: CARQGIGGNTIYF.

This chain joins TRBV28 and TRBJ2-1; tentatively, D is TRBD1 (6 bases). CDR3 length: 15 residues. CDR1 MDHEN and CDR2 SYDVKM come from the germline V gene. Trimming removed 3 bases from V and 1 base from J, with 10 bases in between. This CDR3 reads CASSLMQGSYNEQFF. As DNA, the CDR3 is TGTGCCAGCAGTTTGATGCAGGGGTCCTACAATGAGCAGTTCTTC.

This clone was found a few times. The gene calls are TRBV12-3 or TRBV12-4 and TRBJ1-1; no definite D call. V was clipped by 2 bases and J by 11 bases, with 9 bases between them. This CDR3 region has 11 residues. The CDR3 coding sequence is TGTGCCAGCAGTTTAAGTGGGGTGGCTTTCTTT. Translation: CASSLSGVAFF.

The rearrangement links TRBV14 to TRBJ1-1; D is possibly TRBD1 (6 bases). CDR3 length equals 15 residues. Per the germline V gene, CDR1 is SGHDN and CDR2 is FVKESK. The germline V and J ends were trimmed by 4 bases and 1 base, with 13 bases remaining between them. The CDR3 spells CASSPGPGQNTEAFF. CDR3 in DNA: TGTGCCAGCAGCCCCGGACCGGGACAGAACACTGAAGCTTTCTTT.

The rearrangement uses TRBV11-3 and TRBJ2-1; 10 bases line up with TRBD2. The CDR3 spans 17 residues. J lost 7 bases, V lost 4 bases, and 13 bases had no gene match. Germline loops: CDR1 SGHNT, CDR2 YENEEA. Written as DNA, the CDR3 is TGTGCCAGCAGCTGGCGGCTAGCGGGAGAGGGGCGGAATGAGCAGTTCTTC. As protein: CASSWRLAGEGRNEQFF.

This chain links TRBV28 with TRBJ2-1; no reliable D call. Between the trimmed V and J ends, which lost 1 base and 6 bases, there was a span of 7 bases. Germline CDR1 and CDR2: MDHEN and SYDVKM. There are 13 residues in the CDR3. The CDR3 is CASSLSGLNEQFF. CDR3 coding DNA: TGTGCCAGCAGTTTATCCGGCCTCAATGAGCAGTTCTTC.

The rearrangement uses TRBV12-3 or TRBV12-4 and TRBJ1-5, with no clear D. The CDR3 length is 12 residues. The V gene lost 6 bases and the J gene lost 2 bases, with 5 bases spanning the gap. This CDR3 reads CASRFGNQPQHF. DNA for the CDR3: TGTGCCAGCAGATTTGGCAATCAGCCCCAGCATTTT.

This chain links TRBV15 with TRBJ1-1, with no clear D. Germline V gene sequence: CDR1 LNHNV, CDR2 YYDKDF (reference sequence). CDR3 length: 14 residues. The ends were cut back, 0 bases at V and 1 base at J, with 6 bases in the middle. The CDR3 reads CATSRDLGNTEAFF. The CDR3, as DNA: TGTGCCACCAGCAGAGATCTAGGGAACACTGAAGCTTTCTTT.

The chain uses TRBV12-3 or TRBV12-4 and TRBJ2-7; D uncertain. The CDR3 has 12 residues. Trimming left V 2 bases short and J 5 bases short, with 7 bases between. CDR3 residues: CASSLTEDEQYF. The CDR3 nucleotides are TGTGCCAGCAGTTTAACAGAGGACGAGCAGTACTTC.

The chain employs TRBV28 and TRBJ1-2; maybe TRBD1 (5 bases). This CDR3 has 15 residues. Trimming removed 6 bases from V and 6 bases from J, with 20 bases in between. Per germline, CDR1 MDHEN and CDR2 SYDVKM. The CDR3 DNA is TGTGCCAGCAGGGGGGAGGACCGACAATGGGATGGCTACACCTTC. Protein sequence: CASRGEDRQWDGYTF.

J is TRBJ2-7 and V is TRBV28; 8 bases map to TRBD1. Per germline, CDR1 MDHEN and CDR2 SYDVKM. After removal of 6 bases from V and 7 bases from J, the junction contained 20 bases not matched to a gene. CDR3 size: 17 residues. This CDR3 reads CASSHRLRQGFIKEQYF. The CDR3, as DNA: TGTGCCAGCAGCCATCGTTTGAGACAGGGGTTTATTAAAGAGCAGTACTTC.

The chain recombines TRBV7-6 with TRBJ2-1; 14 nucleotides agree with TRBD2. CDR3 length: 19 amino acids. Germline values: CDR1 SGHVS, CDR2 FNYEAQ. V shed 5 bases and J 6 bases; nucleotides not matched to a gene: 15. This chain's CDR3 is CASSPLRLAGGQGGNEQFF. CDR3 coding DNA: TGTGCCAGCAGCCCACTGCGACTAGCGGGAGGGCAAGGTGGCAATGAGCAGTTCTTC.

V is TRBV5-4 and J is TRBJ2-3; 13 bases are shared with TRBD2. CDR3 length: 16 amino acids. J gave up 3 bases and V 4 bases, and 5 bases lay outside the gene matches. CDR1 is SGHNT, CDR2 YYREEE, per germline (reference sequence). This CDR3 reads CASSQRLAGGTDTQYF. The CDR3 DNA reads TGTGCCAGCAGCCAGCGACTAGCGGGAGGTACAGATACGCAGTATTTT.

The chain combines TRBV28 with TRBJ1-6, with D tentatively TRBD1 (5 bases). Per the germline V gene, CDR1 is MDHEN and CDR2 is SYDVKM. The CDR3 runs to 15 residues. Trimming took 2 bases from V and 7 from J, leaving 12 bases between them. CDR3 sequence reads: CASSLGGGMNSPLHF. In DNA form, the CDR3 reads TGTGCCAGCAGTTTAGGGGGGGGGATGAATTCACCCCTCCACTTT.

This clone was observed a few times. This chain connects TRBV27 to TRBJ1-6, with 9 bases fitting TRBD1. This CDR3 spans 14 amino acids. V was pared by 7 bases and J by 8 bases, with 6 bases of the junction left unmatched. Germline loops: CDR1 MNHEY, CDR2 SMNVEV (reference sequence). This CDR3 is CASTRDRDDSPLHF. The CDR3 DNA is TGTGCCAGCACCCGGGACAGGGATGATTCACCCCTCCACTTT.

The rearrangement joins TRBV5-1 to TRBJ2-7; D not resolved. Germline assignment: CDR1 SGHRS and CDR2 YFSETQ. The V end was cut by 4 bases, the J end by 3 bases, with 8 bases between. CDR3 length equals 12 residues. The CDR3: CASSGGDYEQYF. DNA for the CDR3: TGCGCCAGCAGCGGTGGGGACTACGAGCAGTACTTC.